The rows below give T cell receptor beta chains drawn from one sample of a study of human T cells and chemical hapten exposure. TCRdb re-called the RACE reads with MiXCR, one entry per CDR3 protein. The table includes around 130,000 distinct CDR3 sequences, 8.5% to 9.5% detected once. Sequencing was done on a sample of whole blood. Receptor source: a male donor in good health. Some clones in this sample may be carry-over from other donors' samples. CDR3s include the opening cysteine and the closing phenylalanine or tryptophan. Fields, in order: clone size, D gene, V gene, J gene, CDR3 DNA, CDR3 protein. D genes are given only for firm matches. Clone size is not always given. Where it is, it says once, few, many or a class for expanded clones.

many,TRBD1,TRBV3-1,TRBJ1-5,TGTGCCAGCAGCCGGGGACAGGGCAATCAGCCCCAGCATTTT,CASSRGQGNQPQHF
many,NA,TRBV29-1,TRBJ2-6,TGCAGCGTTGCGGTAGGGTCCCCCTCTGGGGCCAACGTCCTGACTTTC,CSVAVGSPSGANVLTF
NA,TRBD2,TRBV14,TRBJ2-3,TGTGCCAGCAGCCAAGATTGGACTAGCGTGGGAACAGATACGCAGTATTTT,CASSQDWTSVGTDTQYF
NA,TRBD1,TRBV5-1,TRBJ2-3,TGCGCCAGCAGCTTGGCCGTCAGGGGGCAAAAAGATACGCAGTATTTT,CASSLAVRGQKDTQYF
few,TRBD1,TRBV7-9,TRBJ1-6,TGTGCCAGCAGCACCCGGACAGGGCTATCACCCCTCCACTTT,CASSTRTGLSPLHF
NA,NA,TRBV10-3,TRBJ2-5,TGTGCCATCAGTGCCAGGGAAGGAGAGACCCAGTACTTC,CAISAREGETQYF
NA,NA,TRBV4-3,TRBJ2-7,TGCGCCAGCAGCCAAGGAGATGCACGCGAGCAGTACTTC,CASSQGDAREQYF
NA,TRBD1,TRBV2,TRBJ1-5,TGTGCCAGCAGTGGCCGACAGGGGCATCAGCCCCAGCATTTT,CASSGRQGHQPQHF
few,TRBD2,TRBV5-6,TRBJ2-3,TGTGCCAGCAGCTTGTTGTCGGGGGGTAGCACAGATACGCAGTATTTT,CASSLLSGGSTDTQYF
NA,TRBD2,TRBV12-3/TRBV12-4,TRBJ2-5,TGTGCCAGCAGTTTAGCGCGGGCGGGGGGGCCGAAGACCCAGTACTTC,CASSLARAGGPKTQYF
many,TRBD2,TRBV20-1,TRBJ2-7,TGCAGTGCTAGCCTACGCCCTAGCGGGATCTACGAGCAGTACTTC,CSASLRPSGIYEQYF
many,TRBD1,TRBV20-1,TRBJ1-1,TGCAGTGCCCGGGACAGGGTTGGTGAAGCTTTCTTT,CSARDRVGEAFF
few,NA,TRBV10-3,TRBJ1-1,TGTGCCATCAGTGAGTCGACGGAGAACACTGAAGCTTTCTTT,CAISESTENTEAFF
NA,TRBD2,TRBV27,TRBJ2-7,TGTGCCAGCATCCGGCTAGCGGGGGCCTACGAGCAGTACTTC,CASIRLAGAYEQYF
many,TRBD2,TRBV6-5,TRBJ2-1,TGTGCCAGCAGAAGCGGGGGGGCCTACAATGAGCAGTTCTTC,CASRSGGAYNEQFF
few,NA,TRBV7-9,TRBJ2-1,TGTGCCAGCACATCCCCGACGGGACTTGATGAGCAGTTCTTC,CASTSPTGLDEQFF
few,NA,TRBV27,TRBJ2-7,TGTGCCAGCAGTTGGTCGTCCTCCTACGAGCAGTACTTC,CASSWSSSYEQYF
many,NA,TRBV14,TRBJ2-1,TGTGCCAGCAGCCAAGAGGGCCCCCAGTGGGAGTCCTCCTACAATGAGCAGTTCTTC,CASSQEGPQWESSYNEQFF
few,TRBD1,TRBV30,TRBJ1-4,TGTGCCTGGCGTAGGACTACAGGGGTTGGTGAAAAACTGTTTTTT,CAWRRTTGVGEKLFF
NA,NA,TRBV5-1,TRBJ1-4,TGCGCCAGCAGCCCTCAGGGTGGAGGGCTACGAGAAAAACTGTTTTTT,CASSPQGGGLREKLFF
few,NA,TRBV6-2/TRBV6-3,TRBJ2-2,TGTGCCAGCAGCAGGGGACCAAACACCGGGGAGCTGTTTTTT,CASSRGPNTGELFF
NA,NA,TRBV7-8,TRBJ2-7,TGTGCCAGCAGCTTAGCAGGCAGGGGCTACGAGCAGTACTTC,CASSLAGRGYEQYF
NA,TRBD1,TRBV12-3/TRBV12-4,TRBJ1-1,TGTGCCAGCAGTGGCCGGACAGGTATGAACACTGAAGCTTTCTTT,CASSGRTGMNTEAFF
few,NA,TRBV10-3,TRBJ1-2,TGTGCCATCAGACCTGCTTCAGGGGACTATGGCTACACCTTC,CAIRPASGDYGYTF
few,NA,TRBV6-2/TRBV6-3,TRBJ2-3,TGTGCCAGCACCGGCCCCCCGGGTTATACGCAGTATTTT,CASTGPPGYTQYF